This paragraph covers one T cell receptor beta chain sequence. Here the CDR3 omits its conserved ending phenylalanine or tryptophan, so a read error is the likely source. Alongside a J-beta primer mix, a sample-barcoded 5' primer served in a second PCR lasting about 7 to 12 cycles. MiXCR was run by TCRdb on the 5' RACE reads, yielding one entry per CDR3 protein. The sample comprises 750,000 to 1,000,000 distinct CDR3 sequences, 25% to 30% of which are singletons, and about a tenth rests with the top ten. This specimen belongs to a study of blood T cells in healthy people across ages. This CDR3 is built from 13 residues. Trimming pared 5 bases from V and 7 bases from J, leaving 13 bases between. Germline V gene sequence: CDR1 MDHEN, CDR2 SYDVKM. These same records also appear under a second study, on T cells of mothers and their children.

The material sequenced was blood. The V gene is TRBV28, the J gene TRBJ2-3; D possibly corresponds to TRBD2 (5 bases). This TCR was recovered from a woman between 35 and 50 years old in good health. The CDR3 protein is CASSLTRVNTQYL. The CDR3 nucleotides read TGTGCCAGCAGTCTGACGAGGGTAAATACGCAGTATTTG.